This T cell receptor (beta chain) was sequenced in a study of shared clonotypes between healthy human individuals. Turning to the study itself: Every donor yielded three CD4 naive, three CD4 memory, two CD8 naive and one CD8 memory plate.

To note about this clone: Its antigen is still unknown.

CD45RO negativity and positive selection for CCR7 defined naive CD8 cells, a population that excluded terminally differentiated effector memory CD45RA+ cells. Repertoires were generated with immunoSEQ multiplex PCR, while TCRdb's copy carries only in-frame clones and drops some. The sample lists hundreds of thousands of clones; approximately 95% were seen once. Study results and limitations: Among a few donors, about 5% of naive CD4 clonotypes were found in common.

The sequence derives from a woman aged 25 to 45 in good health. Input material: naive CD8+ T cells sorted from blood.

CDR3 coding DNA: TGCGCCAGCAAACCTCGGGGGAGCGTTGAACCCTACGAGCAGTACTTC. This translates into CASKPRGSVEPYEQYF. The V and J genes are TRBV5-1 and TRBJ2-7; a possible D gene is TRBD2 (6 bases). Trimming cost V 6 bases and J 2 bases, with 21 bases left between them. CDR3 length: 16 residues. Germline V lookup: CDR1 SGHRS, CDR2 YFSETQ. The full variable domain, its missing parts supplied by reference TRBV5-1 and TRBJ2-7, is KAGVTQTPRYLIKTRGQQVTLSCSPISGHRSVSWYQQTPGQGLQFLFEYFSETQRNKGNFPGRFSGRQFSNSRSEMNVSTLELGDSALYLCASKPRGSVEPYEQYFGPGTRLTVT.